These T cell receptor beta chains were read from a single sample in a study of cytomegalovirus exposure and HLA in healthy donors. Repertoires were generated with immunoSEQ multiplex PCR, while TCRdb's copy carries only in-frame clones and drops some. The data contain 100,000 to 120,000 clones, over 65% of them singletons. Material for sequencing was PBMCs. All receptors come from a woman aged 25 to 39 in good health and CMV-seronegative. CDR3s include the opening cysteine and the closing phenylalanine or tryptophan. The D gene is left open where the match is weak. Only part of the rows carry a size: once, few, many, or a class if the clone is expanded.

>TRBJ1-4|-|TRBV6-5|TRBD1
CASSYSTGGREKLFF
TGTGCCAGCAGTTACTCGACAGGGGGACGTGAAAAACTGTTTTTT
>TRBJ1-3|-|TRBV28|-
CASSLPQGRNTIYF
TGTGCCAGCAGTTTACCTCAGGGGAGAAACACCATATATTTT
>TRBJ2-7|-|TRBV28|TRBD2
CASTPPRNLGGFPYEQYF
TGTGCCAGCACCCCGCCCCGAAACCTGGGGGGGTTTCCCTACGAGCAGTACTTC
>TRBJ1-2|once|TRBV28|-
CASSTPIGGINYGYTF
TGTGCCAGCAGCACGCCGATCGGGGGAATTAACTATGGCTACACCTTC
>TRBJ1-1|once|TRBV5-4|TRBD1
CASSPPRGQGRANTEAFF
TGTGCCAGCAGCCCCCCTCGGGGACAGGGACGTGCGAACACTGAAGCTTTCTTT
>TRBJ2-7|-|TRBV9|-
CASSVDPQVYEQYF
TGTGCCAGCAGCGTAGACCCCCAGGTCTACGAGCAGTACTTC
>TRBJ1-1|-|TRBV6-5|-
CASSYSGGTEAFF
TGTGCCAGCAGTTACTCTGGGGGGACTGAAGCTTTCTTT
>TRBJ1-2|-|TRBV7-8|-
CASSVYGRVDGYTF
TGTGCCAGCAGCGTTTACGGCAGGGTAGATGGCTACACCTTC
>TRBJ2-5|-|TRBV6-6|TRBD2
CASSYSGLVADETQYF
TGTGCCAGCAGTTACTCGGGACTAGTTGCTGACGAGACCCAGTACTTC
>TRBJ2-5|few|TRBV5-1|TRBD2
CASSQGRGEETQYF
TGCGCCAGCAGCCAGGGACGGGGGGAAGAGACCCAGTACTTC
>TRBJ2-7|-|TRBV7-9|-
CASSSQDRPYEQYF
TGTGCCAGCAGCTCACAGGACAGACCCTACGAGCAGTACTTC
>TRBJ1-2|-|TRBV27|-
CASSSGYYGYTF
TGTGCCAGCAGTTCAGGGTACTATGGCTACACCTTC
>TRBJ2-1|-|TRBV5-1|TRBD2
CASSKRPRASGGQYNEQFF
TGCGCCAGCAGCAAACGGCCTAGAGCTAGCGGGGGCCAGTACAATGAGCAGTTCTTC
>TRBJ2-2|-|TRBV6-5|-
CASSYSFERTTGELFF
TGTGCCAGCAGTTATAGTTTTGAGCGGACCACCGGGGAGCTGTTTTTT